These T cell receptor beta chains were read from a single sample in a study of blood T cell repertoires in COVID-19. The assay was immunoSEQ multiplex PCR, and TCRdb's table has in-frame clones only and misses some. The data show 100,000 to 150,000 clones, with approximately 85% seen just once and 3.2% held by the top ten. The sequenced material came from peripheral blood. The receptors stem from a woman of 80 years or more with COVID-19, enrolled during active disease. The CDR3 runs from the conserved cysteine through the conserved F or W.

J | length | V | CDR3
TRBJ1-5 | 14 | TRBV6-2/TRBV6-3 | CASSYDSLNQPQHF
TRBJ2-1 | 17 | TRBV3-1/TRBV3-2 | CASSRRLAGTSYNEQFF
TRBJ2-1 | 14 | TRBV5-1 | CASSTGDSYNEQFF
TRBJ1-1 | 13 | TRBV5-1 | CASSQYGDTEAFF
TRBJ1-5 | 15 | TRBV19 | CASSINRGPNQPQHF
TRBJ2-5 | 15 | TRBV29-1 | CSVANGQGVQETQYF
TRBJ2-5 | 13 | TRBV19 | CASSILRGETQYF
TRBJ1-2 | 16 | TRBV28 | CASRPMRQGVSTGYTF
TRBJ2-1 | 23 | TRBV7-8 | CASSPTARSGTSGRALFHNEQFF
TRBJ1-3 | 16 | TRBV5-1 | CASRPQTGGSMHTIYF